Presented here are 8 T cell receptor beta chains from one specimen sequenced in a study of cytomegalovirus exposure and HLA in healthy donors. The PCR contained 60 Vbeta and 13 Jbeta primers. Measured with immunoSEQ multiplex PCR; TCRdb has only the in-frame clones, and not every one. Of some 190,000 clones listed, approximately 86% are singletons. The sequencing input was PBMCs. The receptor source for this set is a boy under 10 years old in good health and CMV-seronegative.

This clone appeared a single time. CDR3 amino acids: CASSAPGGPTYEQYF. The CDR3 nucleotides are TGTGCCAGCAGCGCGCCAGGGGGCCCCACCTACGAGCAGTACTTC. The chain has TRBV9 and TRBJ2-7; 8 nucleotides match TRBD1. CDR1 and CDR2 from the germline V gene are SGDLS and YYNGEE. This CDR3 has 15 residues. V lost 3 bases to trimming and J lost 2 bases; unmatched junction nucleotides: 7.

V and J are TRBV6-1 and TRBJ1-2, with a possible D match to TRBD1 (5 bases). V was trimmed by 5 bases and J by 7 bases, leaving 11 bases between them. Germline V gives CDR1 MNHNS, CDR2 SASEGT. The CDR3 is 12 residues long. For the CDR3, the DNA is TGTGCCAGCAGTTCGTTAGGGGTTGGCTACACCTTC. Translated: CASSSLGVGYTF.

The DNA for the CDR3 is TGTGCCTCCTCGGTAAGGAACACTGAAGCTTTCTTT. It specifies CASSVRNTEAFF. This sequence joins TRBV30 and TRBJ1-1; D not resolved. This CDR3 region has 12 residues. CDR1 is GTSNPN, CDR2 SVGIG, per germline (reference sequence). Trimming left V 7 bases short and J 1 base short, with 10 bases between.

The chain carries TRBV5-1 and TRBJ1-5; D is possibly TRBD1 (5 bases). Germline lookup yields CDR1 SGHRS and CDR2 YFSETQ. Trimming cost V 1 base and J 5 bases, with 10 bases left between them. The CDR3 extends over 14 amino acids. The CDR3 loop reads CASSLWGGDQPQHF. The CDR3 DNA reads TGCGCCAGCAGCTTGTGGGGGGGGGATCAGCCCCAGCATTTT. Variable domain in full (rest from reference TRBV5-1 and TRBJ1-5): KAGVTQTPRYLIKTRGQQVTLSCSPISGHRSVSWYQQTPGQGLQFLFEYFSETQRNKGNFPGRFSGRQFSNSRSEMNVSTLELGDSALYLCASSLWGGDQPQHFGDGTRLSIL.

This clone was seen only a few times. This sequence joins TRBV6-5 and TRBJ2-6, with 7 positions matching TRBD1. The CDR3 extends over 14 amino acids. Germline V gives CDR1 MNHEY, CDR2 SVGAGI. The V and J ends lost 9 bases and 0 bases, in that order; junction bases with no gene match: 2. The CDR3 DNA follows: TGTGCCAGAGCAGGGGGCTCTGGGGCCAACGTCCTGACTTTC. Amino acid sequence: CARAGGSGANVLTF.

The rearrangement links TRBV12-1 to TRBJ1-3. TRBV12-1 is flagged as a pseudogene. The CDR3 consists of 15 residues. This CDR3 is CASSFLPYSGNTIYF. CDR3 bases: TGTGCCAGCAGCTTTCTTCCCTACTCTGGAAACACCATATATTTT.

V gene TRBV28 combines with J gene TRBJ1-6; D is ambiguous. This CDR3 spans 14 amino acids. Germline assignment: CDR1 MDHEN and CDR2 SYDVKM. The V end lost 3 bases, the J end lost 7 bases, and 10 bases lay between the germline ends. CDR3 sequence reads: CASSFRQINSPLHF. DNA of the CDR3: TGTGCCAGCAGTTTCAGGCAGATCAATTCACCCCTCCACTTT.

The rearrangement joins TRBV30 to TRBJ1-2; unclear D gene. The germline gives CDR1 GTSNPN, CDR2 SVGIG (reference sequence). Trimming stripped 1 base from V and 8 bases from J, with 8 bases between. This CDR3 comprises 11 residues. The CDR3 DNA is TGTGCCTGGAGTGATCGACAAGGCTACACCTTC. It is translated as CAWSDRQGYTF. The full variable domain, rest sourced from reference TRBV30 and TRBJ1-2, is SQTIHQWPATLVQPVGSPLSLECTVEGTSNPNLYWYRQAAGRGLQLLFYSVGIGQISSEVPQNLSASRPQDRQFILSSKKLLLSDSGFYLCAWSDRQGYTFGSGTRLTVV.